This note documents a single T cell receptor (beta chain) sequence. The data stem from a study of blood T cell repertoires in COVID-19. Only in-frame clones appear in the TCRdb table, and some are missing; sequencing was by immunoSEQ multiplex PCR. The table includes 150,000 to 180,000 clones, approximately 91% detected once. Germline V CDR1 and CDR2: MDHEN, SYDVKM. J was trimmed by 7 bases and V by 6 bases; bases with no gene match: 6. CDR3 length: 14 residues. The material sequenced was peripheral blood. The clonotype comes from a woman aged 70 to 79 with acute or convalescent COVID-19. The chain links TRBV28 to TRBJ1-2, with 12 bases that match TRBD1. The CDR3 region has the DNA TGTGCCAGCAGACCGGGACAGGGGGCTGTTGGCTACACCTTC. Translating gives CASRPGQGAVGYTF.